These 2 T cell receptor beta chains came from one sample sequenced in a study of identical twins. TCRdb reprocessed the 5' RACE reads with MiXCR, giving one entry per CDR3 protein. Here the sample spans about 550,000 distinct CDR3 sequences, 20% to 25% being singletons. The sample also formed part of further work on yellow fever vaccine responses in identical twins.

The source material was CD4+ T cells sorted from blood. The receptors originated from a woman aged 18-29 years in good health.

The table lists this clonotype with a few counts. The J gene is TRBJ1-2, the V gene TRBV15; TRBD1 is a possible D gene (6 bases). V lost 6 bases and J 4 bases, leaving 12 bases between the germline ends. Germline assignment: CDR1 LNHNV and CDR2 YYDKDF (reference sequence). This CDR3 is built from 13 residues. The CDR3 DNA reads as TGTGCCACCAGGCTAACAGGGTTCTATGGCTACACCTTC. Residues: CATRLTGFYGYTF.

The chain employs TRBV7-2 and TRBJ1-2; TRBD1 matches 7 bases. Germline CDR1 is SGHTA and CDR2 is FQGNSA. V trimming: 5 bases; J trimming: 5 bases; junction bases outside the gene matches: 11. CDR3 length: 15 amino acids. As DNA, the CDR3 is TGTGCCAGCAGCGCCTCAGGGGGAGGTTATTATGGCTACACCTTC. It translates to CASSASGGGYYGYTF.